This T cell receptor beta chain was captured in a study of vaccination and CD4 T cells after COVID-19. Documented treatment: roughly 10-day PBMC culture with coronavirus spike peptide pools or control peptides (ViraFEST assay). For this clonotype: Its specificity is unknown.

An Oncomine TCR Beta short-read assay was used to sequence the DNA from cultured CD4+ T cells. TCRdb fed the PCR reads into MiXCR, producing one record per CDR3 protein. The data show about 24,000 distinct CDR3 sequences, about three fifths seen once. What was sequenced was CD4+ T cells from blood, cultured in vitro. This TCR was sampled from a human donor who had recovered from COVID-19.

Here the CDR3 reads CASSLGDLYNEQFF. The CDR3 nucleotides read TGTGCCAGCAGCCTAGGGGACCTATACAATGAGCAGTTCTTC. The chain combines TRBV7-3 with TRBJ2-1; D is tentatively TRBD1 or TRBD2 (5 bases each). V was clipped by 5 bases and J by 4 bases, with 12 bases between them. Germline V gene data show CDR1 as SGHTA and CDR2 as FQGTGA. This CDR3 spans 14 amino acids.